This T cell receptor (beta chain) was sequenced in a study of OX40 agonist ivuxolimab in advanced cancers. Turning to the overall study: The costimulatory receptor OX40 (CD134) was targeted by ivuxolimab, a fully human IgG2 agonistic monoclonal antibody. Intravenous ivuxolimab was administered to patients every 2 weeks at six dose levels: 0.01, 0.1, 0.3, 1.5, 3 and 10 mg/kg. Among the 50 to 55 dose-escalation patients, around 19 had hepatocellular carcinoma, around 15 melanoma, 9 renal cell carcinoma and 9 head and neck cancer. In the dose-escalation cohort, 65% to 85% of patients were male, and the mean age was roughly 60 years with a range of about 20 to 90. Prior anti-PD-1, anti-PD-L1 or anti-CTLA-4 therapy was permitted, and checkpoint inhibitors had been received by under 50% of dose-escalation patients. Partial responses were achieved by three dose-escalation patients, of whom one had hepatocellular carcinoma and two had cutaneous melanoma. Peripheral TCRbeta sequencing aimed to test whether ivuxolimab altered TCR sequence diversity and caused clonal T-cell expansion. The paper reports the monotherapy dose-escalation portion (N = 52 patients) of the phase I ivuxolimab trial.

For sequencing of the TCRbeta CDR3 region, genomic DNA was extracted from the sorted cells. The immunoSEQ Assay was used for sequencing of TCRbeta CDR3 regions. TCRdb took over this immuneACCESS table, retaining in-frame rearrangements with V and J assigned. Such tables are incomplete; in checked studies, under half of the missing clones stem from an unresolved V gene, and the remainder is unexplained. For this sample there are about 69,000 clones; 60% to 85% appear just once. The top ten constitute roughly 2.4% of the sample. The CDR3 numbers 12 residues from cysteine through phenylalanine. Of all the DNA, just the CDR3 is kept, 36 bases in frame from base 1. The germline V gene gives CDR1 as SGHTA and CDR2 as FQGNSA. V drops 4 bases and J drops 7 bases, leaving 11 bases in between. The paper's findings and limits, for the study overall: In the 0.1-3.0 mg/kg groups, partial responders were among the patients with the lowest normalized peripheral clonal expansion, particularly in CD8+ T cells. The antigen specificity of the clonally expanded peripheral T cells was not determined. At doses of 0.1 to 3.0 mg/kg, clonal expansion of both CD4+ and CD8+ T cells in blood was seen between baseline and week 6. Low levels of normalized T-cell clonal expansion were also seen in some patients who did not respond. After ivuxolimab, more expanded clones were found on average in CD8+ T cells than in CD4+ T cells.

Patients with a history of autoimmune disease or receiving systemic immunosuppression were excluded from the trial. Peripheral blood for TCR sequencing was collected from all dose cohorts at baseline, on cycle 4 day 1, and on cycle 7 day 1. The samples were drawn from a first-in-human, open-label, multicenter phase I dose-escalation trial of ivuxolimab. Adults with locally advanced or metastatic head and neck squamous cell, hepatocellular, melanoma or renal cell carcinoma were enrolled in the trial. CD4+ and CD8+ T cells were sorted separately from peripheral blood before TCR sequencing. This clone showed up just a few times. No antigen is known for it. Base qualities are not recorded, but no much larger clone differs from it by a single base.

The specimen was CD4+ or CD8+ T cells sorted from blood, collected in a trial of the OX40 agonist ivuxolimab. The clonotype originates from an adult with an advanced solid tumor such as melanoma, head and neck, liver or kidney cancer. The V and J genes are TRBV7-2 and TRBJ2-7, with TRBD1 tentatively as D gene (5 bases match). Here is the DNA: TGTGCCAGCAGCTCGCAGGGCAGGGAGCAGTACTTC. Its protein is CASSSQGREQYF.